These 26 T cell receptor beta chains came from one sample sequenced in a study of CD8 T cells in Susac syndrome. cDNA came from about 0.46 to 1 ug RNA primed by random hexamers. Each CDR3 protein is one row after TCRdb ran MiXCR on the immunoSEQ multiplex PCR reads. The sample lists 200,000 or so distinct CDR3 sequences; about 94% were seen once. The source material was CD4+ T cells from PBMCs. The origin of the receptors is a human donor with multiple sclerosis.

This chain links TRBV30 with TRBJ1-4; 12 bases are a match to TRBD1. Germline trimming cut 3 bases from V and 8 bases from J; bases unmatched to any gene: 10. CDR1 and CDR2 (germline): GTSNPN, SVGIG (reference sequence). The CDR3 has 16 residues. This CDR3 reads CAWRKPGQGAREKLFF. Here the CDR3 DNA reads TGTGCCTGGAGGAAGCCGGGACAGGGGGCGCGGGAAAAACTGTTTTTT.

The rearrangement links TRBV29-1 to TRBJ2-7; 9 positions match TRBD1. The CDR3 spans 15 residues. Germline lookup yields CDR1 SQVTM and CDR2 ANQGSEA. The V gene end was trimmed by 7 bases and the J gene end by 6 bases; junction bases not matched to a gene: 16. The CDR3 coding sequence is TGCAGCGCATCCGGGACAGGGTCTTTAATTGGCGAGCAGTACTTC. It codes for CSASGTGSLIGEQYF.

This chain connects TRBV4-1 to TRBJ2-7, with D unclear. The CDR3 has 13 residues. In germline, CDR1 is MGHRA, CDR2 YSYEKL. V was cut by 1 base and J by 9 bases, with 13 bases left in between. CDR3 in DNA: TGCGCCAGCAGCCAAGGTCCGCTTATAGGGCAGTACTTC. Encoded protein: CASSQGPLIGQYF.

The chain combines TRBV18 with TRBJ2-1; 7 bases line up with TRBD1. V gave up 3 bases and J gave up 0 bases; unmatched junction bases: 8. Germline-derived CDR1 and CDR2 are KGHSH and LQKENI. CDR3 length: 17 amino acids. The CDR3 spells CASSPGQDGSSYNEQFF. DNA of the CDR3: TGTGCCAGCTCACCCGGACAGGATGGAAGCTCCTACAATGAGCAGTTCTTC.

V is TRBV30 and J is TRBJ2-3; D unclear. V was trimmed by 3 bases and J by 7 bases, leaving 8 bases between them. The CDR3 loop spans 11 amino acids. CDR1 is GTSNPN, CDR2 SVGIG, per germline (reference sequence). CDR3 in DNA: TGTGCCTGGAGGTTGGGGAATACGCAGTATTTT. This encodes CAWRLGNTQYF.

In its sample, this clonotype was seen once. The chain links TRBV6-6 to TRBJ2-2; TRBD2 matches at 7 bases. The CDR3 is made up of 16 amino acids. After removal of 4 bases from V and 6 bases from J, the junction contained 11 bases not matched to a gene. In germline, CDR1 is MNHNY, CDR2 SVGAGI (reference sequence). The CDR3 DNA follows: TGTGCCAGCAGTTTAATAGCGGGCCTAGGACCCGGGGAGCTGTTTTTT. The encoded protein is CASSLIAGLGPGELFF.

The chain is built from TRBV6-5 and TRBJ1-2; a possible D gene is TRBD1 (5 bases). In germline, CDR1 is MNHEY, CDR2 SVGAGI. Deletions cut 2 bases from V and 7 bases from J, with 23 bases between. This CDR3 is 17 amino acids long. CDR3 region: CASSYRGAPGGGSGYTF. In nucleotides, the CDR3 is TGTGCCAGCAGTTACCGCGGGGCCCCCGGGGGTGGCAGTGGCTACACCTTC.

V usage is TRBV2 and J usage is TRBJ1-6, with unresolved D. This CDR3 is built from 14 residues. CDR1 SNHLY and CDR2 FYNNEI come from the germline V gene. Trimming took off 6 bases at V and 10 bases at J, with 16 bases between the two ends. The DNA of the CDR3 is TGTGCCAGCAGCAGGACGGAGAATGACTCACCCCTCCACTTT. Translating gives CASSRTENDSPLHF.

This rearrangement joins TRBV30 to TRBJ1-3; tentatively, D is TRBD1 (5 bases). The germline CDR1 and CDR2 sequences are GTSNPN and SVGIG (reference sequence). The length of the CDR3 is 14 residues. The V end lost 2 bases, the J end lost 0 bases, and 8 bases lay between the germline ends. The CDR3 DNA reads TGTGCCTGGAGTCGGGGGGACTCTGGAAACACCATATATTTT. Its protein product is CAWSRGDSGNTIYF.

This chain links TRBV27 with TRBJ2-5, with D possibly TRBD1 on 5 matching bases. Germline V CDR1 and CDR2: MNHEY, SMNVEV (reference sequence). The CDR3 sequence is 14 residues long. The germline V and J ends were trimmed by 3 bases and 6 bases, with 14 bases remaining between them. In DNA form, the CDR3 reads TGTGCCAGCAGTTTCGAGGCAGGGTGGAAGACCCAGTACTTC. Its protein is CASSFEAGWKTQYF.

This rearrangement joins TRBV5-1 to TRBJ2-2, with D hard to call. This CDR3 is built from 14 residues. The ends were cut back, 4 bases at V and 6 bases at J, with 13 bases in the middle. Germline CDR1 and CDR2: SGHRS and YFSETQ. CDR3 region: CASSRPAAPGELFF. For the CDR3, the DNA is TGCGCCAGCAGCCGCCCGGCCGCACCCGGGGAGCTGTTTTTT.

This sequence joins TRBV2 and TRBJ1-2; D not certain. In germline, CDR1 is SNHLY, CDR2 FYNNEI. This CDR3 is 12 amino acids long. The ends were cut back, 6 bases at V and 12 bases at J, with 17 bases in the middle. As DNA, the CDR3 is TGTGCCAGCAGCAATTCCGATGGACCCGACACCTTC. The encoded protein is CASSNSDGPDTF.

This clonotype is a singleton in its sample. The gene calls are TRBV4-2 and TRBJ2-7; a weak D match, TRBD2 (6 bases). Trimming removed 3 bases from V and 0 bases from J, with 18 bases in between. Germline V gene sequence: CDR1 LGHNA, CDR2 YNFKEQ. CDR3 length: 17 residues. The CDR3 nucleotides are TGTGCCAGCAGCCACGCAGGTGTACGGGGGAGCTCCTACGAGCAGTACTTC. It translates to CASSHAGVRGSSYEQYF.

The CDR3 sequence: CASSLSRGGQGSHQNEQFF. CDR3 DNA: TGTGCCAGCAGTTTATCGCGGGGAGGACAGGGGTCCCACCAAAATGAGCAGTTCTTC. The chain employs TRBV27 and TRBJ2-1, with TRBD1 identical over 9 bases. Germline V CDR1 and CDR2: MNHEY, SMNVEV (reference sequence). The CDR3 contains 19 residues. Losses at the gene ends were 0 bases for V and 7 bases for J; bases not matched to a gene: 16.

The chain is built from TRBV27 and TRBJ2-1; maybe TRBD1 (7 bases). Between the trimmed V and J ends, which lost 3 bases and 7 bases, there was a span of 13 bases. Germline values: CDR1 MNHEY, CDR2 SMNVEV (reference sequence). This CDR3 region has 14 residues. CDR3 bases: TGTGCCAGCAGTTTGCAGGGGGGTAGGAATGAGCAGTTCTTC. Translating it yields CASSLQGGRNEQFF.

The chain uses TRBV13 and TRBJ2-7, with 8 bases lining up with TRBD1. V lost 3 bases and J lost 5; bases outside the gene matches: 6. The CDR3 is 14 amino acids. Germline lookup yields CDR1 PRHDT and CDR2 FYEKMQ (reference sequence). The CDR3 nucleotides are TGTGCCAGCAGCTTGTGGACAGGGCAGGACGAGCAGTACTTC. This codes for CASSLWTGQDEQYF. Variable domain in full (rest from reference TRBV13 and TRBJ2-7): AAGVIQSPRHLIKEKRETATLKCYPIPRHDTVYWYQQGPGQDPQFLISFYEKMQSDKGSIPDRFSAQQFSDYHSELNMSSLELGDSALYFCASSLWTGQDEQYFGPGTRLTVT.

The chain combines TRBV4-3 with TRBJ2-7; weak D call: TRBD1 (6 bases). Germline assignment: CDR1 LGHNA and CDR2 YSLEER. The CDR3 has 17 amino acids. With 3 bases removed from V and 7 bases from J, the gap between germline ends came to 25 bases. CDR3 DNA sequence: TGCGCCAGCAGCCACCGGCAGGGCCAGGGGACCTTTGGGGAGCAGTACTTC. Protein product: CASSHRQGQGTFGEQYF.

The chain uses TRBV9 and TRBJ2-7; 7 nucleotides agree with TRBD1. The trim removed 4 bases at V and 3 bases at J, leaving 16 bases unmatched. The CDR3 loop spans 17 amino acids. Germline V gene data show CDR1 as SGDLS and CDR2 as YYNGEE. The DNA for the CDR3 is TGTGCCAGCAGCATTACCTCCACTCCGGGACAGAACTACGAGCAGTACTTC. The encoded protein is CASSITSTPGQNYEQYF.

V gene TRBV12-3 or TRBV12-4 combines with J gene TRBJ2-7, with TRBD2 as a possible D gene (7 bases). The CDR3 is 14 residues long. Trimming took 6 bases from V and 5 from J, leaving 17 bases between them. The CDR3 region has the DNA TGTGCCAGCAGCCGGAAAGGGGGGGATGACGAGCAGTACTTC. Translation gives CASSRKGGDDEQYF.

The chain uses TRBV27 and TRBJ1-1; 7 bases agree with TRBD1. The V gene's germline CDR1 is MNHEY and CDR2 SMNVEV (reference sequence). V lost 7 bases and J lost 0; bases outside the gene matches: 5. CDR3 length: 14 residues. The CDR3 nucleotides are TGTGCCAGCAACCACAGGGGATTGAACACTGAAGCTTTCTTT. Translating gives CASNHRGLNTEAFF.

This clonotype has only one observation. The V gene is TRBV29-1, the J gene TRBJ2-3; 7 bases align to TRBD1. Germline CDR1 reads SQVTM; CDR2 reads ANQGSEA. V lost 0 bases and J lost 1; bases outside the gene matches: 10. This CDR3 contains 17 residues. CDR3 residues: CSVEELDGQGGTDTQYF. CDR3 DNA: TGCAGCGTTGAAGAACTCGACGGGCAGGGGGGCACAGATACGCAGTATTTT.

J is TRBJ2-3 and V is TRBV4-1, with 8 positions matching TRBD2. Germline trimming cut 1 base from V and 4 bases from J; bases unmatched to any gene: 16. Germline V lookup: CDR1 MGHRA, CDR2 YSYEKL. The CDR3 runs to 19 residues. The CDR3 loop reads CASSQAGPRRLAGPDTQYF. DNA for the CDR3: TGCGCCAGCAGCCAAGCGGGGCCCAGGCGGCTAGCGGGCCCAGATACGCAGTATTTT.

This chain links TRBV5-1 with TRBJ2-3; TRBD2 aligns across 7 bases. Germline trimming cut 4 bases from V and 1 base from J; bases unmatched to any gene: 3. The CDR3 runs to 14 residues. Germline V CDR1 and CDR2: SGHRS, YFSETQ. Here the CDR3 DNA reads TGCGCCAGCAGCCCTCTAGCGGGCACAGATACGCAGTATTTT. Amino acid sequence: CASSPLAGTDTQYF.

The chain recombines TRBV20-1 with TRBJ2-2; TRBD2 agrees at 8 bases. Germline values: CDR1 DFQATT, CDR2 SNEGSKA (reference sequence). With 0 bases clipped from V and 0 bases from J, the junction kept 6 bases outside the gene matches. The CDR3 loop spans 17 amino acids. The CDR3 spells CSARDLTAGANTGELFF. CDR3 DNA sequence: TGCAGTGCTAGAGATCTTACAGCGGGGGCGAACACCGGGGAGCTGTTTTTT.

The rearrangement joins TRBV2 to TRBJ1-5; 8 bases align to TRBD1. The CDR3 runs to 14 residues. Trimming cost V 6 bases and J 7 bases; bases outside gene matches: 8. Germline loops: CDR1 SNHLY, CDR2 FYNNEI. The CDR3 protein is CASSEKRQGQPQHF. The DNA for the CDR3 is TGTGCCAGCAGCGAAAAAAGACAGGGGCAGCCCCAGCATTTT.

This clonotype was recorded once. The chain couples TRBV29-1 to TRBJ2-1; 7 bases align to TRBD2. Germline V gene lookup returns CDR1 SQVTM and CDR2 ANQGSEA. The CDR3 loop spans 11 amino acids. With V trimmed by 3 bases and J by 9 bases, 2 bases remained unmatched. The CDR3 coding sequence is TGCAGCGTTGATGGGGGGGTTGAGCAGTTCTTC. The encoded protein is CSVDGGVEQFF.